What follows is one TCR beta chain and its context. This sample is drawn from a study of blood T cell repertoires in COVID-19. About the study: Italy, Spain and the United States were the sources of the convalescent and acute COVID-19 samples. T cells, B-cell-depleted T cells, or PBMCs provided the cDNA or gDNA that served as material.

The V and J ends lost 2 bases and 0 bases, in that order; junction bases with no gene match: 4. This CDR3 spans 16 amino acids. In germline, CDR1 is LNHNV, CDR2 YYDKDF (reference sequence). In the authors' workflow: Reference gene primers were amplified, and this amplification served to estimate nucleated cell counts. Sequencing used immunoSEQ multiplex PCR; TCRdb keeps in-frame clones, though not all of them. V, J and clone size derive from that table, while D and trimming were established from the DNA sequence. Among 300,000 or so clones listed, approximately 86% were seen once. The clonotype comes from a woman aged 45-60 years with active or convalescent COVID-19. Sequences were obtained from peripheral blood. This chain connects TRBV15 to TRBJ2-1; the match to TRBD1 covers 7 bases. The CDR3: CATSRRTGSSYNEQFF. The CDR3 nucleotides are TGTGCCACCAGCAGACGGACAGGCAGCTCCTACAATGAGCAGTTCTTC.